The 27 T cell receptor beta chains given below trace back to one sample, sequenced in a study of vaccination and CD4 T cells after COVID-19. Stated treatment: roughly ten-day PBMC culture with coronavirus spike peptide pools or control peptides (ViraFEST assay). Their recognized antigens are unknown. Oncomine TCR Beta short-read sequencing was applied to DNA from cultured CD4+ T cells. TCRdb recomputed calls from the PCR reads with MiXCR, one row per CDR3 protein. Here the sample spans about 18,000 distinct CDR3 sequences, 55% being singletons. The sample was CD4+ T cells from blood, cultured in vitro. The source is a human donor who had recovered from COVID-19.

The V call is TRBV14, the J call TRBJ1-3; the D gene is possibly TRBD1 (5 bases). Germline V CDR1 and CDR2: SGHDN, FVKESK. The V and J ends lost 6 bases and 0 bases respectively, with 15 bases between them. This CDR3 has 16 amino acids. CDR3: CASSRSTASSGNTIYF. In DNA form, the CDR3 reads TGTGCCAGCAGTCGATCGACAGCTAGCTCTGGAAACACCATATATTTT. Together with reference TRBV14 and TRBJ1-3, the CDR3 gives the full variable domain: EAGVTQFPSHSVIEKGQTVTLRCDPISGHDNLYWYRRVMGKEIKFLLHFVKESKQDESGMPNNRFLAERTGGTYSTLKVQPAELEDSGVYFCASSRSTASSGNTIYFGEGSWLTVV.

The CDR3 nucleotides read TGTGCCAGCAGTGAGGGGGTGGGGGACACTGAAGCTTTCTTT. Its translation: CASSEGVGDTEAFF. This chain joins TRBV28 and TRBJ1-1; TRBD1 might be the D (6 bases). The V and J ends lost 5 bases and 3 bases respectively, with 13 bases between them. The germline gives CDR1 MDHEN, CDR2 SYDVKM. The CDR3 extends over 14 amino acids.

This chain joins TRBV27 and TRBJ1-1; 8 nucleotides align to TRBD1. V dropped 3 bases and J dropped 5; count of bases not matched to a gene: 11. This CDR3 has 16 amino acids. Germline CDR1 MNHEY, CDR2 SMNVEV (reference sequence). CDR3 sequence reads: CASSFRTGRVGTEAFF. The CDR3 DNA is TGTGCCAGCAGTTTTAGGACAGGGAGGGTAGGAACTGAAGCTTTCTTT.

Notes on this clonotype: An end of the junction differs from the germline gene, which may be a read error. The chain recombines TRBV27 with TRBJ1-2, with TRBD1 identical over 8 bases. The CDR3 has 15 amino acids. Germline V CDR1 and CDR2: MNHEY, SMNVEV (reference sequence). CDR3 in amino acids: CTSSPLGQGGYGYTF. The CDR3 DNA reads TGTACCAGCAGCCCCCTAGGACAGGGCGGCTATGGCTACACCTTC.

The genes are TRBV2 and TRBJ1-2; the D gene is possibly TRBD1 (5 bases). Germline-derived CDR1 and CDR2 are SNHLY and FYNNEI. The CDR3 spans 15 residues. Trimming cost V 7 bases and J 4 bases, with 19 bases left between them. The CDR3 loop is CASTRDRSMIYGYTF. CDR3 sequence (DNA): TGTGCCAGCACGCGGGACCGCTCTATGATCTATGGCTACACCTTC.

Only a few counts were recorded for this clonotype. The rearrangement joins TRBV24-1 to TRBJ2-3; 11 bases agree with TRBD1. The CDR3 contains 15 residues. The V and J ends lost 3 bases and 5 bases, in that order; junction bases with no gene match: 3. Germline V gene sequence: CDR1 KGHDR, CDR2 SFDVKD. CDR3 nucleotides: TGTGCCACCAGTGATAGGGGGACAGGGGGAGATACGCAGTATTTT. It codes for CATSDRGTGGDTQYF.

The chain is built from TRBV2 and TRBJ2-5; 9 bases line up with TRBD2. The CDR3 is made up of 14 amino acids. Germline trimming cut 6 bases from V and 2 bases from J; bases unmatched to any gene: 4. Germline values: CDR1 SNHLY, CDR2 FYNNEI. In nucleotides, the CDR3 is TGTGCCAGCAGCGTTGGACTAGCGCAAGAGACCCAGTACTTC. Its translation is CASSVGLAQETQYF. The full variable domain, in which reference TRBV2 and TRBJ2-5 provide the parts outside the CDR3, is EPEVTQTPSHQVTQMGQEVILRCVPISNHLYFYWYRQILGQKVEFLVSFYNNEISEKSEIFDDQFSVERPDGSNFTLKIRSTKLEDSAMYFCASSVGLAQETQYFGPGTRLLVL.

The chain couples TRBV6-1 to TRBJ1-2, with TRBD1 identical over 8 bases. With V trimmed by 6 bases and J by 6 bases, 9 bases remained unmatched. CDR1 and CDR2 from the germline V gene are MNHNS and SASEGT. This CDR3 contains 14 residues. The CDR3 spells CASSLRQGSDGYTF. The CDR3 DNA follows: TGTGCCAGCAGCCTAAGACAGGGGTCTGATGGCTACACCTTC.

The rearrangement uses TRBV7-9 and TRBJ2-5; 7 bases are shared with TRBD2. This CDR3 has 13 amino acids. Trimming cost V 3 bases and J 2 bases; bases outside gene matches: 0. Per the germline V gene, CDR1 is SEHNR and CDR2 is FQNEAQ (reference sequence). CDR3 bases: TGTGCCAGCAGCTTGGGGGGGCAAGAGACCCAGTACTTC. Residues: CASSLGGQETQYF.

This clonotype was counted between two and nine times. The chain joins TRBV19 to TRBJ1-5; D not certain. The CDR3 totals 15 residues. Trimming cost V 1 base and J 1 base, with 8 bases left between them. Germline V gene data show CDR1 as LNHDA and CDR2 as SQIVND (reference sequence). CDR3 nucleotide sequence: TGTGCCAGTAGTATAGGTCAGGTCAGCAATCAGCCCCAGCATTTT. It yields the protein CASSIGQVSNQPQHF.

The V and J genes are TRBV6-5 and TRBJ1-1, with 8 bases identical to TRBD1. The germline CDR1 and CDR2 sequences are MNHEY and SVGAGI. V trimming: 4 bases; J trimming: 4 bases; junction bases outside the gene matches: 8. The CDR3 length is 15 residues. CDR3 in amino acids: CASSFRTGLGTEAFF. In nucleotides, the CDR3 is TGTGCCAGCAGTTTCAGGACAGGGTTGGGCACTGAAGCTTTCTTT.

The CDR3 bases are TGTGCCACCAGCAGAGACCTTTCCTACGAGCAGTACTTC. Its protein product is CATSRDLSYEQYF. The chain joins TRBV15 to TRBJ2-7; D is uncertain. V dropped 0 bases and J dropped 1 base, with 4 bases sitting between them. Germline V gene lookup returns CDR1 LNHNV and CDR2 YYDKDF (reference sequence). The CDR3 runs 13 residues.

This clonotype was detected once. V and J are TRBV6-2 or TRBV6-3 and TRBJ2-7; 8 nucleotides agree with TRBD1. The CDR3 is 13 amino acids. CDR1 and CDR2 from the germline V gene are MNHEY and SVGEGT. V lost 10 bases to trimming and J lost 2 bases; unmatched junction nucleotides: 7. CDR3 DNA sequence: TGTGCCACCCGGTGGACAGGGACCTACGAGCAGTACTTC. It codes for CATRWTGTYEQYF.

The chain recombines TRBV6-1 with TRBJ2-7; a possible D gene is TRBD2 (6 bases). This CDR3 contains 15 residues. Germline CDR1 and CDR2: MNHNS and SASEGT. Trimming pared 7 bases from V and 3 bases from J, leaving 19 bases between. CDR3 region: CASTRGEGGVYEQYF. For the CDR3, the DNA is TGTGCCAGCACCCGCGGGGAAGGCGGGGTCTACGAGCAGTACTTC.

The CDR3 loop is CASRFNQGYEQYF. The DNA for the CDR3 is TGCGCCAGCAGATTTAATCAGGGCTACGAGCAGTACTTC. This sequence joins TRBV5-1 and TRBJ2-1; a weak D match, TRBD1 (5 bases). The tail of the sequence fits TRBJ2-7 better, so the J call may be wrong. The V gene's germline CDR1 is SGHRS and CDR2 YFSETQ. CDR3 length: 13 residues.

The rearrangement links TRBV5-4 to TRBJ2-7; 8 bases are shared with TRBD2. Germline-derived CDR1 and CDR2 are SGHNT and YYREEE (reference sequence). This CDR3 region has 16 residues. V was pared by 2 bases and J by 5 bases, with 12 bases of the junction left unmatched. CDR3 DNA sequence: TGTGCCAGCAGCTTCTCTTTAACGGGAGGGAAGAACGAGCAGTACTTC. Amino acid sequence: CASSFSLTGGKNEQYF.

The sample holds a few counts of this clonotype. The gene calls are TRBV6-5 and TRBJ1-1, with D unclear. The CDR3 runs 13 residues. Looked up from germline, CDR1 is MNHEY and CDR2 is SVGAGI. Deletions cut 2 bases from V and 1 base from J, with 5 bases between. This CDR3 reads CASSYRRNTEAFF. CDR3 nucleotide sequence: TGTGCCAGCAGTTACCGTAGGAACACTGAAGCTTTCTTT.

The rearrangement links TRBV15 to TRBJ2-1, with TRBD2 as a possible D gene (5 bases). This CDR3 spans 17 amino acids. Germline values: CDR1 LNHNV, CDR2 YYDKDF (reference sequence). V lost 5 bases to trimming and J lost 0 bases, with 17 bases between them. For the CDR3, the DNA is TGTGCCACCAGCGGAGGAAGCAGCGCCTACTCCTACAATGAGCAGTTCTTC. Translating it yields CATSGGSSAYSYNEQFF.

The V and J genes are TRBV28 and TRBJ1-2, with D possibly TRBD1 on 6 matching bases. Germline CDR1 reads MDHEN; CDR2 reads SYDVKM. The CDR3 consists of 14 residues. With 2 bases removed from V and 8 bases from J, the gap between germline ends came to 15 bases. The CDR3 DNA reads TGTGCCAGCAGTTTAGAGTACAGGGTGGGGGGCTACACCTTC. It translates to CASSLEYRVGGYTF.

This chain connects TRBV11-2 to TRBJ2-1, with D uncertain. Looked up from germline, CDR1 is SGHAT and CDR2 is FQNNGV. The CDR3 consists of 11 residues. Trimming cost V 5 bases and J 9 bases, with 8 bases left between them. CDR3 sequence: CASSVSIEQFF. CDR3 sequence (DNA): TGTGCCAGCAGCGTTAGCATTGAGCAGTTCTTC.

The chain recombines TRBV7-8 with TRBJ2-1, with D uncertain. Germline CDR1 is SGHVS and CDR2 is FQNEAQ. The V gene lost 5 bases and the J gene lost 12 bases, with 17 bases spanning the gap. The CDR3 length is 13 residues. The CDR3 nucleotides are TGTGCCAGCAGCCCCTACGGTGCAATGGGGCAGTTCTTC. Translation gives CASSPYGAMGQFF. Drawing the rest from reference TRBV7-8 and TRBJ2-1, the complete variable domain is GAGVSQSPRYKVAKRGQDVALRCDPISGHVSLFWYQQALGQGPEFLTYFQNEAQLDKSGLPSDRFFAERPEGSVSTLKIQRTQQEDSAVYLCASSPYGAMGQFFGPGTRLTVL.

This clonotype was seen only once. The chain carries TRBV7-9 and TRBJ1-2; D is possibly TRBD1 (5 bases). The CDR3 extends over 15 amino acids. Germline CDR1 SEHNR, CDR2 FQNEAQ (reference sequence). Trimming took 6 bases from V and 1 from J, leaving 15 bases between them. For the CDR3, the DNA is TGTGCCAGCAGGGAATCGGGACTGAATAACTATGGCTACACCTTC. Translated: CASRESGLNNYGYTF.

This clonotype has a handful of counts. V and J are TRBV20-1 and TRBJ1-1; D gene uncertain. Trimming shortened V by 0 bases and J by 3 bases, and 5 bases separated the two germline ends. Germline CDR1 reads DFQATT; CDR2 reads SNEGSKA (reference sequence). The CDR3 is made up of 12 amino acids. CDR3 in DNA: TGCAGTGCTAGAGAGGAGTACACTGAAGCTTTCTTT. Translation: CSAREEYTEAFF.

The rearrangement links TRBV6-5 to TRBJ1-2; weak D call: TRBD1 (5 bases). Germline V lookup: CDR1 MNHEY, CDR2 SVGAGI. Deletions cut 4 bases from V and 3 bases from J, with 12 bases between. The CDR3 length is 14 residues. CDR3 sequence reads: CASSLWGYDYGYTF. CDR3 coding DNA: TGTGCCAGCAGTTTATGGGGGTACGACTATGGCTACACCTTC.

This clonotype has a handful of counts. The chain links TRBV27 to TRBJ1-6; D is undetermined. Trimming removed 3 bases at V and 8 bases at J, with 14 bases between. From germline, CDR1 is MNHEY and CDR2 SMNVEV (reference sequence). The CDR3 covers 15 residues. As DNA, the CDR3 is TGTGCCAGCAGTTTCAGGAATCCTTCGGATTCACCCCTCCACTTT. It codes for CASSFRNPSDSPLHF.

The chain is built from TRBV10-3 and TRBJ2-7; no reliable D call. The CDR3 loop spans 12 amino acids. Germline V gives CDR1 ENHRY, CDR2 SYGVKD. Trimming took off 0 bases at V and 3 bases at J, with 3 bases between the two ends. In nucleotides, the CDR3 is TGTGCCATCAGTGAGTCCGACTACGAGCAGTACTTC. Protein sequence: CAISESDYEQYF.

This chain uses TRBV7-3 with TRBJ2-5, with D perhaps TRBD2 (7 bases). The V and J ends lost 5 bases and 5 bases respectively, with 15 bases between them. The length of the CDR3 is 14 residues. Germline V gene lookup returns CDR1 SGHTA and CDR2 FQGTGA. CDR3: CASSEGHGGETQYF. CDR3 DNA: TGTGCCAGCAGCGAGGGACACGGGGGGGAGACCCAGTACTTC.